The rows below give T cell receptor beta chains drawn from one sample of a study of T cells in Graves' hyperthyroidism and ophthalmopathy. In TCRdb, the multiplex PCR reads were re-called with MiXCR into one record per CDR3 protein. The table shows about 290,000 distinct CDR3 sequences, with over 15% occurring only once. The material sequenced was blood. These receptor sequences come from a woman aged 60 to 75 with Graves' ophthalmopathy. The CDR3 runs from the conserved cysteine through the conserved F or W. A D gene is named only where the DNA matches it firmly. Not all rows give a size; the values are once, few, many and, for expanded clones, a class.

clone size: NA; V gene: TRBV19; D gene: TRBD1; J gene: TRBJ2-4; CDR3 DNA: TGTGCCAGTGAAGGACAGGGCCTAGCCAAAAACATTCAGTACTTC; CDR3 protein: CASEGQGLAKNIQYF
clone size: many; V gene: TRBV10-3; D gene: NA; J gene: TRBJ1-1; CDR3 DNA: TGTGCCACTCCCCGGCCCGGTGACACGCTGGGAGCTTTCTTT; CDR3 protein: CATPRPGDTLGAFF
clone size: few; V gene: TRBV7-9; D gene: NA; J gene: TRBJ1-6; CDR3 DNA: TGTGCCAGCAGCTTGTGGAATGGGGGCTATAATTCACCCCTCCACTTT; CDR3 protein: CASSLWNGGYNSPLHF
clone size: many; V gene: TRBV29-1; D gene: NA; J gene: TRBJ1-1; CDR3 DNA: TGCAGCGTTTGGGCCGGGGGCATCACTGAAGCTTTCTTT; CDR3 protein: CSVWAGGITEAFF
clone size: many; V gene: TRBV20-1; D gene: NA; J gene: TRBJ1-1; CDR3 DNA: TGCAGTGCTAAACTAAAAAGCACTGAAGCTTTCTTT; CDR3 protein: CSAKLKSTEAFF
clone size: many; V gene: TRBV7-2; D gene: TRBD2; J gene: TRBJ2-7; CDR3 DNA: TGTGCCAGCAGCTTAGGCGGGGGGGCGTACGAGCAGTACTTC; CDR3 protein: CASSLGGGAYEQYF
clone size: many; V gene: TRBV7-2; D gene: NA; J gene: TRBJ2-7; CDR3 DNA: TGTGCCAGCAGCTTACGACAGAACCACGAGCAGTACTTC; CDR3 protein: CASSLRQNHEQYF
clone size: many; V gene: TRBV18; D gene: NA; J gene: TRBJ2-7; CDR3 DNA: TGTGCCAGCTCACCCGAAGACATGACTTTCTACGAGCAGTACTTC; CDR3 protein: CASSPEDMTFYEQYF
clone size: NA; V gene: TRBV30; D gene: NA; J gene: TRBJ2-3; CDR3 DNA: TGTGCCTGGAGGGAACGGGGACACTGGTTTAGGGGAGATACGCAGTATTTT; CDR3 protein: CAWRERGHWFRGDTQYF
clone size: few; V gene: TRBV3-1; D gene: TRBD1; J gene: TRBJ1-2; CDR3 DNA: TGTGCCAGCAGCCAAGATGCAGGGGGCTCGGGCTACACCTTC; CDR3 protein: CASSQDAGGSGYTF
clone size: NA; V gene: TRBV20-1; D gene: NA; J gene: TRBJ1-1; CDR3 DNA: TGCAGTGCCGCTCACGGGGTATCGAACACTGAAGCTTTCTTT; CDR3 protein: CSAAHGVSNTEAFF
clone size: many; V gene: TRBV15; D gene: TRBD1; J gene: TRBJ2-7; CDR3 DNA: TGTGCCACCAGCCGACCCGGGACAGGCCGCGAGCAGTACTTC; CDR3 protein: CATSRPGTGREQYF
clone size: NA; V gene: TRBV24-1; D gene: NA; J gene: TRBJ2-5; CDR3 DNA: TGTGCCACCAGCGGGGTTAAGCAAGAGACCCAGTACTTC; CDR3 protein: CATSGVKQETQYF
clone size: few; V gene: TRBV24-1; D gene: TRBD1; J gene: TRBJ1-5; CDR3 DNA: TGTGCCGTCAACGGGACAGGGATTAATCAGCCCCAGCATTTT; CDR3 protein: CAVNGTGINQPQHF
clone size: NA; V gene: TRBV19; D gene: TRBD1; J gene: TRBJ1-1; CDR3 DNA: TGTGCCAGTAGTATTCTGGGACAGGGGGGAAGGAACACTGAAGCTTTCTTT; CDR3 protein: CASSILGQGGRNTEAFF
clone size: NA; V gene: TRBV5-1; D gene: NA; J gene: TRBJ2-1; CDR3 DNA: TGCGCCAGCAGCTCAGGGGGGGCCGATGAGCAGTTCTTC; CDR3 protein: CASSSGGADEQFF
clone size: many; V gene: TRBV5-1; D gene: NA; J gene: TRBJ2-7; CDR3 DNA: TGCGCCAGCAGGTTTCCAGGGTCCTACGAGCAGTACTTC; CDR3 protein: CASRFPGSYEQYF
clone size: many; V gene: TRBV10-3; D gene: NA; J gene: TRBJ2-5; CDR3 DNA: TGTGCCATCAGTCGGACCAGGGGAGTCGAAGAGACCCAGTACTTC; CDR3 protein: CAISRTRGVEETQYF
clone size: many; V gene: TRBV20-1; D gene: TRBD2; J gene: TRBJ2-1; CDR3 DNA: TGCAGTGCCGCCGGGACTAGCGGGAACAATGAGCAGTTCTTC; CDR3 protein: CSAAGTSGNNEQFF
clone size: many; V gene: TRBV7-2; D gene: NA; J gene: TRBJ1-2; CDR3 DNA: TGTGCCAGCAGCCCGAACCGGGCTAGGAACTATGGCTACACCTTC; CDR3 protein: CASSPNRARNYGYTF
clone size: few; V gene: TRBV29-1; D gene: TRBD1; J gene: TRBJ1-1; CDR3 DNA: TGCAGCGTTTACAGGGGTTGGGACACTGAAGCTTTCTTT; CDR3 protein: CSVYRGWDTEAFF
clone size: many; V gene: TRBV12-3/TRBV12-4; D gene: TRBD2; J gene: TRBJ2-4; CDR3 DNA: TGTGCCAGCAGTTTTGGTGGGGGACTAGCACGCAAAAACATTCAGTACTTC; CDR3 protein: CASSFGGGLARKNIQYF
clone size: many; V gene: TRBV12-3/TRBV12-4; D gene: NA; J gene: TRBJ1-2; CDR3 DNA: TGTGCCAGCAGTTTCCCGGACCCGATCGGTGGCTACACCTTC; CDR3 protein: CASSFPDPIGGYTF
clone size: NA; V gene: TRBV20-1; D gene: NA; J gene: TRBJ1-2; CDR3 DNA: TGCAGTGCTACGGGGGGCAACTATGGCTACACCTTC; CDR3 protein: CSATGGNYGYTF
clone size: NA; V gene: TRBV7-2; D gene: NA; J gene: TRBJ2-1; CDR3 DNA: TGTGCCAGCTCGAGGGGGGGTATCAATGAGCAGTTCTTC; CDR3 protein: CASSRGGINEQFF